Following are 2 T cell receptor beta chains from one sample sequenced in a study of human thymus T cells. Generated by immunoSEQ multiplex PCR, the TCRdb table keeps only in-frame clones and is missing some. The table has 100,000 to 150,000 clones, just under 95% seen once; the top ten hold 0.02% to 0.03%. Surgeons resected thymus tissue during corrective heart surgery. Sequencing was carried out using thymus tissue. The receptors come from a boy in the first two years of life with a congenital heart defect but otherwise immunologically healthy.

The chain uses TRBV5-1 and TRBJ1-1; no clear D gene. This CDR3 has 13 residues. Germline values: CDR1 SGHRS, CDR2 YFSETQ. V lost 5 bases to trimming and J lost 7 bases, with 15 bases between them. CDR3 loop: CASRSGRTIEAFF. DNA of the CDR3: TGCGCCAGCAGGTCCGGACGGACGATTGAAGCTTTCTTT.

The table lists this clone with a count of one. V usage is TRBV6-5 and J usage is TRBJ2-1; a weak D match, TRBD2 (6 bases). This CDR3 spans 14 amino acids. Trimming removed 4 bases at V and 8 bases at J, with 15 bases between. The V gene's germline CDR1 is MNHEY and CDR2 SVGAGI. The CDR3 loop is CASSSRLVRHEQFF. In DNA, the CDR3 is TGTGCCAGCAGTTCTCGACTAGTACGGCATGAGCAGTTCTTC.